The rows below give T cell receptor beta chains drawn from one sample of a study of CD8+ T cells in alopecia areata. TCRdb keeps only in-frame clones here, not all; method: immunoSEQ multiplex PCR. Of a few hundred thousand clones listed, less than 45% were seen once; the top ten hold under 0.55%. Sequencing used CD4+ T cells sorted from blood, obtained at approximately week 30, from a patient treated with tofacitinib. The receptors shown here come from a human donor with alopecia areata. The CDR3 runs from the conserved cysteine through the conserved F or W. D genes are given only for firm matches. Not all rows give a size; the values are once, few, many and, for expanded clones, a class.

j_gene: TRBJ1-1
abundance: few
d_gene: NA
v_gene: TRBV29-1
len: 13
CDR3aa: CSVEDPESLEAFF
CDR3nt: TGCAGCGTTGAAGATCCCGAAAGCCTTGAAGCTTTCTTT

j_gene: TRBJ1-5
abundance: NA
d_gene: TRBD1
v_gene: TRBV29-1
len: 18
CDR3aa: CSVEDPGGGREEDQPQHF
CDR3nt: TGCAGCGTTGAAGACCCAGGGGGTGGCAGGGAAGAGGATCAGCCCCAGCATTTT

j_gene: TRBJ2-2
abundance: NA
d_gene: NA
v_gene: TRBV6-1
len: 13
CDR3aa: CASSLTGLRELFF
CDR3nt: TGTGCCAGCAGCCTGACGGGCCTGAGGGAGCTGTTTTTT

j_gene: TRBJ2-7
abundance: few
d_gene: NA
v_gene: TRBV5-1
len: 15
CDR3aa: CASSFNPDGVREQYF
CDR3nt: TGCGCCAGCAGCTTCAATCCGGACGGCGTTCGCGAGCAGTACTTC

j_gene: TRBJ2-1
abundance: few
d_gene: NA
v_gene: TRBV30
len: 12
CDR3aa: CAWNAAGNEQFF
CDR3nt: TGTGCCTGGAACGCGGCGGGCAATGAGCAGTTCTTC

j_gene: TRBJ2-7
abundance: NA
d_gene: NA
v_gene: TRBV5-6
len: 17
CDR3aa: CASSLEANAGSIDEQYF
CDR3nt: TGTGCCAGCAGCTTGGAGGCCAACGCAGGGTCAATAGACGAGCAGTACTTC

j_gene: TRBJ1-5
abundance: NA
d_gene: TRBD1
v_gene: TRBV4-1
len: 15
CDR3aa: CASSQEGQRGQPQHF
CDR3nt: TGCGCCAGCAGCCAAGAGGGACAGAGGGGCCAGCCCCAGCATTTT

j_gene: TRBJ1-6
abundance: NA
d_gene: NA
v_gene: TRBV7-9
len: 18
CDR3aa: CASSLVVEGRGVRSPLHF
CDR3nt: TGTGCCAGCAGCTTAGTAGTCGAAGGGCGCGGGGTGCGGTCACCCCTCCACTTT

j_gene: TRBJ2-5
abundance: NA
d_gene: NA
v_gene: TRBV7-7
len: 16
CDR3aa: CASSLGVLGSEETQYF
CDR3nt: TGTGCCAGCAGCTTGGGTGTTTTGGGGAGTGAAGAGACCCAGTACTTC

j_gene: TRBJ2-1
abundance: many
d_gene: NA
v_gene: TRBV7-9
len: 14
CDR3aa: CASSIGLRMDEQFF
CDR3nt: TGTGCCAGCAGCATCGGACTCAGGATGGATGAGCAGTTCTTC

j_gene: TRBJ2-2
abundance: NA
d_gene: TRBD2
v_gene: TRBV29-1
len: 15
CDR3aa: CSVARTSSNTGELFF
CDR3nt: TGCAGCGTCGCCCGGACTAGCTCTAACACCGGGGAGCTGTTTTTT

j_gene: TRBJ2-7
abundance: NA
d_gene: NA
v_gene: TRBV19
len: 15
CDR3aa: CASSKGTGMGGEQYF
CDR3nt: TGTGCCAGTAGTAAGGGGACCGGCATGGGAGGTGAGCAGTACTTC

j_gene: TRBJ2-1
abundance: NA
d_gene: TRBD2
v_gene: TRBV27
len: 14
CDR3aa: CASSSSGGALEQFF
CDR3nt: TGTGCCAGCAGTTCCAGCGGGGGGGCCCTTGAGCAGTTCTTC

j_gene: TRBJ1-4
abundance: few
d_gene: NA
v_gene: TRBV7-9
len: 12
CDR3aa: CASSRSRDELFF
CDR3nt: TGTGCCAGCAGCCGGTCGCGGGACGAACTGTTTTTT

j_gene: TRBJ2-2
abundance: NA
d_gene: TRBD1
v_gene: TRBV30
len: 16
CDR3aa: CAWSPFTGAGTGELFF
CDR3nt: TGTGCCTGGAGCCCCTTCACAGGGGCTGGCACCGGGGAGCTGTTTTTT

j_gene: TRBJ2-1
abundance: NA
d_gene: TRBD2
v_gene: TRBV14
len: 13
CDR3aa: CASSRQRGGLQFF
CDR3nt: TGTGCCAGCAGCCGGCAGCGGGGGGGCCTGCAGTTCTTC

j_gene: TRBJ2-2
abundance: few
d_gene: NA
v_gene: TRBV27
len: 13
CDR3aa: CASSFQNTGELFF
CDR3nt: TGTGCCAGCAGTTTCCAAAACACCGGGGAGCTGTTTTTT

j_gene: TRBJ2-7
abundance: NA
d_gene: TRBD1
v_gene: TRBV18
len: 12
CDR3aa: CASSPLTGKQYF
CDR3nt: TGTGCCAGCTCACCCTTGACAGGGAAGCAGTACTTC

j_gene: TRBJ2-5
abundance: NA
d_gene: NA
v_gene: TRBV15
len: 13
CDR3aa: CATSRMGQETQYF
CDR3nt: TGTGCCACCAGCAGGATGGGGCAAGAGACCCAGTACTTC

j_gene: TRBJ1-1
abundance: few
d_gene: NA
v_gene: TRBV30
len: 14
CDR3aa: CAWTRQQHNTEAFF
CDR3nt: TGTGCCTGGACAAGACAGCAGCATAACACTGAAGCTTTCTTT

j_gene: TRBJ2-7
abundance: NA
d_gene: TRBD2
v_gene: TRBV7-9
len: 16
CDR3aa: CASGEGLQPPIYEQYF
CDR3nt: TGTGCCAGCGGGGAGGGGCTCCAACCCCCCATCTACGAGCAGTACTTC

j_gene: TRBJ2-2
abundance: few
d_gene: NA
v_gene: TRBV29-1
len: 15
CDR3aa: CSTKRLAPNTGELFF
CDR3nt: TGCAGCACAAAGCGCCTAGCGCCGAACACCGGGGAGCTGTTTTTT

j_gene: TRBJ2-3
abundance: NA
d_gene: TRBD2
v_gene: TRBV4-2
len: 13
CDR3aa: CASSQGGTNTQYF
CDR3nt: TGTGCCAGCAGCCAAGGGGGGACTAATACGCAGTATTTT

j_gene: TRBJ2-3
abundance: NA
d_gene: NA
v_gene: TRBV27
len: 14
CDR3aa: CASSFTGLADTQYF
CDR3nt: TGTGCCAGCAGTTTTACAGGGCTGGCAGATACGCAGTATTTT

j_gene: TRBJ1-3
abundance: many
d_gene: NA
v_gene: TRBV30
len: 13
CDR3aa: CAWATLSGNTIYF
CDR3nt: TGTGCCTGGGCAACGCTCTCTGGAAACACCATATATTTT

j_gene: TRBJ2-3
abundance: once
d_gene: NA
v_gene: TRBV6-5
len: 15
CDR3aa: CASSLRTASTDTQYF
CDR3nt: TGTGCCAGCAGCCTGAGGACAGCTAGCACAGATACGCAGTATTTT

j_gene: TRBJ2-5
abundance: few
d_gene: TRBD2
v_gene: TRBV29-1
len: 15
CDR3aa: CSVGLAGLTGETQYF
CDR3nt: TGCAGCGTTGGGCTAGCGGGACTGACGGGCGAGACCCAGTACTTC

j_gene: TRBJ2-7
abundance: NA
d_gene: NA
v_gene: TRBV5-1
len: 15
CDR3aa: CASSFTGSGTYEQYF
CDR3nt: TGCGCCAGCAGCTTTACCGGTAGCGGAACCTACGAGCAGTACTTC

j_gene: TRBJ2-7
abundance: few
d_gene: NA
v_gene: TRBV29-1
len: 11
CDR3aa: CSVDDYGEQYF
CDR3nt: TGCAGCGTTGACGACTACGGGGAGCAGTACTTC

j_gene: TRBJ2-2
abundance: few
d_gene: TRBD1
v_gene: TRBV29-1
len: 13
CDR3aa: CSTRQGTAGELFF
CDR3nt: TGCAGCACCCGACAGGGGACGGCGGGGGAGCTGTTTTTT

j_gene: TRBJ1-5
abundance: few
d_gene: NA
v_gene: TRBV15
len: 14
CDR3aa: CATSRELGNQPQHF
CDR3nt: TGTGCCACCAGCAGAGAATTAGGCAATCAGCCCCAGCATTTT

j_gene: TRBJ2-7
abundance: NA
d_gene: TRBD1
v_gene: TRBV30
len: 15
CDR3aa: CAWSVGTAGPYEQYF
CDR3nt: TGTGCCTGGAGTGTAGGGACAGCAGGGCCCTACGAGCAGTACTTC

j_gene: TRBJ2-1
abundance: many
d_gene: TRBD2
v_gene: TRBV5-6
len: 17
CDR3aa: CASSSGLAGFSYNEQFF
CDR3nt: TGTGCCAGCAGCTCGGGACTAGCGGGATTTTCCTACAATGAGCAGTTCTTC

j_gene: TRBJ2-7
abundance: many
d_gene: TRBD1
v_gene: TRBV28
len: 15
CDR3aa: CASSPAQGLSYEQYF
CDR3nt: TGTGCCAGCAGTCCTGCACAGGGGCTCTCCTACGAGCAGTACTTC

j_gene: TRBJ2-7
abundance: NA
d_gene: TRBD2
v_gene: TRBV4-1
len: 17
CDR3aa: CASSQDRGSGSSYEQYF
CDR3nt: TGCGCCAGCAGCCAAGATCGCGGTAGCGGGAGCTCCTACGAGCAGTACTTC

j_gene: TRBJ1-1
abundance: few
d_gene: TRBD1
v_gene: TRBV2
len: 13
CDR3aa: CARTQGALTEAFF
CDR3nt: TGTGCCAGGACGCAGGGGGCTTTGACTGAAGCTTTCTTT

j_gene: TRBJ2-7
abundance: NA
d_gene: NA
v_gene: TRBV14
len: 16
CDR3aa: CASSHLGLHTAHEQYF
CDR3nt: TGTGCCAGCAGCCACCTGGGACTCCACACGGCCCACGAGCAGTACTTC

j_gene: TRBJ2-1
abundance: few
d_gene: NA
v_gene: TRBV5-4
len: 16
CDR3aa: CASSIDGTLAYNEQFF
CDR3nt: TGTGCCAGCAGCATAGATGGAACGTTAGCCTACAATGAGCAGTTCTTC

j_gene: TRBJ2-1
abundance: NA
d_gene: TRBD2
v_gene: TRBV7-9
len: 16
CDR3aa: CASRKYSGGTYNEQFF
CDR3nt: TGTGCCAGCAGAAAGTATAGCGGGGGCACCTACAATGAGCAGTTCTTC

j_gene: TRBJ1-2
abundance: few
d_gene: NA
v_gene: TRBV7-9
len: 14
CDR3aa: CASSLGRPNYGYTF
CDR3nt: TGTGCCAGCAGCTTAGGCAGGCCTAACTATGGCTACACCTTC

j_gene: TRBJ2-3
abundance: NA
d_gene: TRBD1
v_gene: TRBV5-1
len: 15
CDR3aa: CASSLAGGRTDTQYF
CDR3nt: TGCGCCAGCAGCTTGGCAGGGGGCAGGACAGATACGCAGTATTTT

j_gene: TRBJ1-3
abundance: few
d_gene: NA
v_gene: TRBV7-2
len: 15
CDR3aa: CASSLARAGENTIYF
CDR3nt: TGTGCCAGCAGCTTAGCGCGGGCAGGGGAAAACACCATATATTTT

j_gene: TRBJ2-3
abundance: NA
d_gene: NA
v_gene: TRBV29-1
len: 14
CDR3aa: CSVGDGAYTDTQYF
CDR3nt: TGCAGCGTTGGGGACGGGGCTTACACAGATACGCAGTATTTT